One and the same sample provided the 14 T cell receptor beta chains below, sequenced in a study of human T cells and chemical hapten exposure (dated by TCRdb to the early 2020s). The library relied on RACE. These reads were obtained on a NextSeq 500. TCRdb's own reprocessing of the public reads used fastp at Q25 and MiXCR and kept productive beta chains. When rows share a CDR3 protein, they turn into one entry using the most common DNA and genes. This sample has approximately 100,000 distinct CDR3 sequences in its table, and around 9.5% of those were observed once. The ten biggest clones cover less than 4.5% of the sample. This sample's time point label indicates: pre-sensitization, week 0. The sample's treatment or condition label is to be understood as: therapeutic diphenylcyclopropenone sensitization with weekly scalp DPC. The source was whole blood, collected in connection with sensitization to the hapten diphenylcyclopropenone (DPC). The receptors here all came from a woman aged 35 to 49 with alopecia areata. Some clones in this sample may be carry-over from other donors' samples.

The chain recombines TRBV18 with TRBJ1-1; perhaps TRBD1 as D (5 bases). CDR1 KGHSH and CDR2 LQKENI come from the germline V gene. The CDR3 runs to 13 residues. V shed 3 bases and J shed 7 bases, with 12 bases lying between them. The CDR3 region is CASSPGEGDEAFF. The CDR3 nucleotides read TGTGCCAGCTCACCGGGGGAAGGGGATGAAGCTTTCTTT.

This clonotype was observed a few times. The rearrangement uses TRBV28 and TRBJ1-2; D unresolved. Trimming shortened V by 5 bases and J by 0 bases, and 16 bases separated the two germline ends. Germline CDR1 MDHEN, CDR2 SYDVKM. The CDR3 totals 16 residues. The CDR3 reads CASSPLGRRANYGYTF. CDR3 nucleotide sequence: TGTGCCAGCAGTCCCCTGGGCCGCCGCGCTAACTATGGCTACACCTTC.

This sequence joins TRBV6-1 and TRBJ1-1; D gene ambiguous. Germline values: CDR1 MNHNS, CDR2 SASEGT. CDR3 size: 16 residues. Deletions cut 2 bases from V and 4 bases from J, with 17 bases between. As DNA, the CDR3 is TGTGCCAGCAGTGAAATAGGGAGTCTGCCGAGCACTGAAGCTTTCTTT. Its translation: CASSEIGSLPSTEAFF.

This clonotype was detected ten times or more. The V call is TRBV5-4, the J call TRBJ2-7; 7 bases are shared with TRBD1. The CDR3 totals 17 residues. Germline V gene sequence: CDR1 SGHNT, CDR2 YYREEE (reference sequence). V gave up 4 bases and J gave up 4 bases; unmatched junction bases: 17. CDR3 DNA sequence: TGTGCCAGCAGCCCGAGTCCTGGACAGGCCCTGGGGTACGAGCAGTACTTC. It encodes CASSPSPGQALGYEQYF.

This clonotype was counted at least ten times. The CDR3 region has the DNA TGCAGCGTTGGGCACGTCTACACAGATACGCAGTATTTT. Protein product: CSVGHVYTDTQYF. This chain connects TRBV29-1 to TRBJ2-3; unclear D gene. The germline V gene has CDR1 SQVTM and CDR2 ANQGSEA. CDR3 length: 13 residues. The V end was cut by 4 bases, the J end by 2 bases, with 10 bases between.

This clonotype was recorded a few times. V gene TRBV7-2 combines with J gene TRBJ2-1; 10 nucleotides match TRBD1. The V and J ends lost 5 bases and 3 bases, in that order; junction bases with no gene match: 4. The CDR3 is made up of 15 amino acids. In germline, CDR1 is SGHTA, CDR2 FQGNSA. In DNA, the CDR3 is TGTGCCAGCAGCACGTGGACAGGGGGCTACAATGAGCAGTTCTTC. This sequence encodes CASSTWTGGYNEQFF.

This clonotype was recorded at least ten times. The CDR3 is CASSLAPQGGYQETQYF. DNA of the CDR3: TGTGCCAGCAGTCTCGCTCCTCAGGGCGGGTACCAAGAGACCCAGTACTTC. This chain joins TRBV6-1 and TRBJ2-5; D could derive from TRBD1 or TRBD2 (5 bases each). From germline, CDR1 is MNHNS and CDR2 SASEGT. Trimming stripped 5 bases from V and 0 bases from J, with 19 bases between. This CDR3 comprises 17 residues.

This clonotype turned up a few times. The chain has TRBV27 and TRBJ1-5; TRBD1 is a possible D gene (5 bases). V was shortened by 4 bases and J by 3 bases, with 13 bases between the two germline ends. Germline CDR1 and CDR2: MNHEY and SMNVEV (reference sequence). This CDR3 has 15 residues. The CDR3 reads CASSSGRFYNQPQHF. CDR3 in DNA: TGTGCCAGCAGTTCGGGGCGTTTTTACAATCAGCCCCAGCATTTT.

This clonotype was counted at least ten times. The rearrangement joins TRBV20-1 to TRBJ1-1; D gene ambiguous. CDR1 and CDR2 (germline): DFQATT, SNEGSKA (reference sequence). The CDR3 has 10 residues. The germline V and J ends were trimmed by 3 bases and 11 bases, with 10 bases remaining between them. The CDR3 DNA reads as TGCAGTGCTAGTGGGTCCAGGGCTTTCTTT. This gives the protein CSASGSRAFF.

This chain uses TRBV10-3 with TRBJ2-3; TRBD1 matches at 7 bases. This CDR3 is 14 amino acids long. The germline V gene encodes CDR1 ENHRY and CDR2 SYGVKD. J gave up 1 base and V 4 bases, and 2 bases lay outside the gene matches. Here the CDR3 reads CAISATGRTDTQYF. The CDR3 nucleotides read TGTGCCATCAGTGCGACAGGGCGCACAGATACGCAGTATTTT.

This sequence joins TRBV7-2 and TRBJ2-5, with D possibly matching TRBD1 (5 bases). Trimming took off 3 bases at V and 4 bases at J, with 9 bases between the two ends. Germline V CDR1 and CDR2: SGHTA, FQGNSA. The CDR3 covers 13 residues. CDR3 in DNA: TGTGCCAGCAGCTTTCAGGGCAGAGAGACCCAGTACTTC. As protein: CASSFQGRETQYF. Filled out from reference TRBV7-2 and TRBJ2-5, the complete variable domain reads GAGVSQSPSNKVTEKGKDVELRCDPISGHTALYWYRQSLGQGLEFLIYFQGNSAPDKSGLPSDRFSAERTGGSVSTLTIQRTQQEDSAVYLCASSFQGRETQYFGPGTRLLVL.

This clonotype occurred a few times. This chain connects TRBV6-5 to TRBJ2-7; TRBD1 matches at 7 bases. After removal of 6 bases from V and 12 bases from J, the junction contained 8 bases not matched to a gene. CDR3 length: 11 amino acids. CDR1 and CDR2 (germline): MNHEY, SVGAGI. CDR3 loop: CASSSQGIGYF. Written as DNA, the CDR3 is TGTGCCAGCAGCTCACAGGGGATAGGGTACTTC.

Comments on this clonotype: The junction departs from germline at one end; a sequencing error may be responsible. The chain is built from TRBV5-1 and TRBJ2-4, with a weak D call TRBD1 (6 bases). This CDR3 contains 15 residues. Germline CDR1 and CDR2: SGHRS and YFSETQ. The CDR3 DNA follows: TGCGCCAGCAGCTTAACAGGGTTAGACAAAACCATTCAGTACTTC. Translated, it gives CASSLTGLDKTIQYF.

The J gene is TRBJ1-2, the V gene TRBV7-9, with D maybe TRBD1 (5 bases). Germline V gene lookup returns CDR1 SEHNR and CDR2 FQNEAQ (reference sequence). Trimming removed 5 bases from V and 2 bases from J, with 9 bases in between. The CDR3 covers 13 residues. CDR3 bases: TGTGCCAGCAGCGCACAGGTGAACTATGGCTACACCTTC. Its protein product is CASSAQVNYGYTF.